The 13 T cell receptor beta chains given below trace back to one sample, sequenced in a study of blood T cell repertoires in COVID-19. The table came from immunoSEQ multiplex PCR; TCRdb's copy has only in-frame clones and leaves some out. The sample comprises about 72,000 clones, approximately 87% of which are singletons, and approximately 18% rests with the top ten. Specimen: peripheral blood. These receptors were obtained from a woman aged 80 or over with acute or convalescent COVID-19.

CDR3 in DNA: TGTGCCAGCTCACCACCGTACGACGGACTAGCCCAGCATTTT. Translating gives CASSPPYDGLAQHF. The chain employs TRBV18 and TRBJ1-5; no firm D call. Deletions cut 0 bases from V and 11 bases from J, with 14 bases between. CDR1 is KGHSH, CDR2 LQKENI, per germline. The CDR3 totals 14 residues.

The rearrangement joins TRBV5-1 to TRBJ1-4; D gene unclear. The CDR3 has 14 residues. CDR1 and CDR2 from the germline V gene are SGHRS and YFSETQ. V was cut by 0 bases and J by 4 bases, with 7 bases left in between. CDR3 sequence: CASSLDTVNEKLFF. DNA of the CDR3: TGCGCCAGCAGCTTGGATACGGTTAATGAAAAACTGTTTTTT.

This rearrangement joins TRBV19 to TRBJ1-5; 10 bases fit TRBD1. Germline assignment: CDR1 LNHDA and CDR2 SQIVND (reference sequence). V dropped 7 bases and J dropped 2; count of bases not matched to a gene: 5. CDR3 length: 15 residues. The CDR3, as DNA: TGTGCCAGTATAACCGGGACAGGGGGCAATCAGCCCCAGCATTTT. This codes for CASITGTGGNQPQHF. Looking up the rest from reference TRBV19 and TRBJ1-5 gives the full variable domain: DGGITQSPKYLFRKEGQNVTLSCEQNLNHDAMYWYRQDPGQGLRLIYYSQIVNDFQKGDIAEGYSVSREKKESFPLTVTSAQKNPTAFYLCASITGTGGNQPQHFGDGTRLSIL.

J is TRBJ1-6 and V is TRBV5-6; 7 bases align to TRBD1. There are 13 residues in the CDR3. V shed 2 bases and J 11 bases; nucleotides not matched to a gene: 4. Germline V lookup: CDR1 SGHDT, CDR2 YYEEEE. The DNA of the CDR3 is TGTGCCAGCAGCTTTGGACAGGACCCACCCCTCCACTTT. Translation gives CASSFGQDPPLHF.

J is TRBJ2-3 and V is TRBV5-1; no clear D. The CDR3 has 15 residues. Germline CDR1 and CDR2: SGHRS and YFSETQ. V was shortened by 1 base and J by 0 bases, with 9 bases between the two germline ends. CDR3 in amino acids: CASSLYYSSTDTQYF. In DNA, the CDR3 is TGCGCCAGCAGCTTGTACTATTCTAGCACAGATACGCAGTATTTT.

In its sample, this clone was seen a few times. V is TRBV9 and J is TRBJ2-3; no firm D call. V was cut by 4 bases and J by 3 bases, with 9 bases left in between. CDR3 length: 13 residues. Germline CDR1 reads SGDLS; CDR2 reads YYNGEE. The CDR3 DNA reads as TGTGCCAGCAGCCAACGACAAACAGATACGCAGTATTTT. Amino acid sequence: CASSQRQTDTQYF.

The chain joins TRBV7-9 to TRBJ2-7; D may be TRBD1 (5 bases). This CDR3 spans 13 amino acids. Deletions cut 4 bases from V and 2 bases from J, with 9 bases between. The germline V gene has CDR1 SEHNR and CDR2 FQNEAQ (reference sequence). This CDR3 reads CASSSDRTYEQYF. Written as DNA, the CDR3 is TGTGCCAGCAGCTCAGACAGAACCTACGAGCAGTACTTC.

This chain joins TRBV2 and TRBJ1-2; tentative D call: TRBD1 (5 bases). Looked up from germline, CDR1 is SNHLY and CDR2 is FYNNEI. The CDR3 contains 15 residues. Trimming took 6 bases from V and 4 from J, leaving 18 bases between them. The CDR3 loop reads CASRGGAGESYGYTF. CDR3 sequence (DNA): TGTGCCAGCAGGGGGGGTGCCGGAGAGTCCTATGGCTACACCTTC.

The rearrangement uses TRBV6-5 and TRBJ2-3; weak D call: TRBD2 (6 bases). The CDR3 totals 15 residues. In germline, CDR1 is MNHEY, CDR2 SVGAGI. Trimming stripped 6 bases from V and 0 bases from J, with 13 bases between. This chain's CDR3 is CASSDVRGSTDTQYF. The CDR3, as DNA: TGTGCCAGCAGCGACGTGCGGGGAAGCACAGATACGCAGTATTTT.

The rearrangement links TRBV5-4 to TRBJ2-7, with 7 bases aligning to TRBD1. J lost 5 bases, V lost 1 base, and 9 bases had no gene match. CDR3 length: 15 amino acids. Looked up from germline, CDR1 is SGHNT and CDR2 is YYREEE (reference sequence). DNA for the CDR3: TGTGCCAGCAGCTTGAGGACAGGAAGGTCCCACGAGCAGTACTTC. Translating gives CASSLRTGRSHEQYF.

This clone was recorded only once. The chain is built from TRBV12-3 or TRBV12-4 and TRBJ2-3; 11 bases map to TRBD2. V was clipped by 6 bases and J by 13 bases; unmatched bases: 6. The CDR3 covers 12 residues. The DNA of the CDR3 is TGTGCCAGCAGCAATAGCGGGAGGGCCAAGTATTTT. This translates into CASSNSGRAKYF.

The chain is built from TRBV6-6 and TRBJ1-2; tentatively, D is TRBD1 (5 bases). This CDR3 spans 11 amino acids. Germline CDR1 and CDR2: MNHNY and SVGAGI (reference sequence). Trimming cost V 10 bases and J 8 bases, with 14 bases left between them. In nucleotides, the CDR3 is TGTGCCATATCACAAAGGGGAGGCTACACCTTC. Its protein is CAISQRGGYTF.

The chain recombines TRBV3-1 (or the pseudogene TRBV3-2) with TRBJ2-6; a weak D match, TRBD1 (5 bases). Trimming left V 1 base short and J 0 bases short, with 10 bases between. Germline values: CDR1 LGHDT, CDR2 YNNKEL (reference sequence). The CDR3 is 17 residues long. The CDR3 bases are TGTGCCAGCAGCCAAGGGCAGGGATACTCTGGGGCCAACGTCCTGACTTTC. Translation gives CASSQGQGYSGANVLTF.